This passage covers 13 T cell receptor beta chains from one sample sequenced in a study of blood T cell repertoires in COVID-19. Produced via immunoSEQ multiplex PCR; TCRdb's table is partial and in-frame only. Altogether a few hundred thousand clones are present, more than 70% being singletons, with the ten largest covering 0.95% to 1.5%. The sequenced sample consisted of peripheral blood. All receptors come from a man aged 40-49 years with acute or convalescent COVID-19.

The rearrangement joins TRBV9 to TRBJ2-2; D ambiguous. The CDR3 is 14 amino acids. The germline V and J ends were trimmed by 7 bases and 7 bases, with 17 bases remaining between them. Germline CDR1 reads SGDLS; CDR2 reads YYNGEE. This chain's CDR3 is CASALHLENGELFF. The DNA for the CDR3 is TGTGCCAGCGCACTCCACCTGGAGAACGGGGAGCTGTTTTTT.

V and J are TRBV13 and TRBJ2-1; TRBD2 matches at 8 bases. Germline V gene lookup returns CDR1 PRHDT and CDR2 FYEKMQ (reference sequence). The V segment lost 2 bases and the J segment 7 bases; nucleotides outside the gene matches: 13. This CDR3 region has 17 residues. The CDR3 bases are TGTGCCAGCAGCTTATTCGGCAGCGGGAGAACGGGGAATGAGCAGTTCTTC. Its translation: CASSLFGSGRTGNEQFF.

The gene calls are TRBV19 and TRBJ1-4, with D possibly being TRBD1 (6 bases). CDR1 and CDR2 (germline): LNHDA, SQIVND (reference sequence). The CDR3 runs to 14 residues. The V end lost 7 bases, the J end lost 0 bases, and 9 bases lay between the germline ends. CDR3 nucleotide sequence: TGTGCCAGTACACAGGGCTCAACTAATGAAAAACTGTTTTTT. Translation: CASTQGSTNEKLFF.

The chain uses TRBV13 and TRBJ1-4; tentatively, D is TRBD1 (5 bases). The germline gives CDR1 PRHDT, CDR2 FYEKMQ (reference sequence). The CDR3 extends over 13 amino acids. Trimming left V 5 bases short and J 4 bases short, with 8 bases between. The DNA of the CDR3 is TGTGCCAGCAGCCAGCAGGGTAATGAAAAACTGTTTTTT. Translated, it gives CASSQQGNEKLFF.

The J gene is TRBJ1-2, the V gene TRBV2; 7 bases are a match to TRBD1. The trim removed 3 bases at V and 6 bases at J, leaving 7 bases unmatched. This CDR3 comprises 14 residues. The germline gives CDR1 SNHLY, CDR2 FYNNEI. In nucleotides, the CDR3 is TGTGCCAGCAGTGAGGCAGGGGGATCGGATGGCTACACCTTC. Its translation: CASSEAGGSDGYTF.

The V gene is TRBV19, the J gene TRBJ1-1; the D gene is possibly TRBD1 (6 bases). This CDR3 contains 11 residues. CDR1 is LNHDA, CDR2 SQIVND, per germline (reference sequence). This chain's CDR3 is CVSGQNTEAFF. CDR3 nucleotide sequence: TGTGTCTCGGGACAGAACACTGAAGCTTTCTTT.

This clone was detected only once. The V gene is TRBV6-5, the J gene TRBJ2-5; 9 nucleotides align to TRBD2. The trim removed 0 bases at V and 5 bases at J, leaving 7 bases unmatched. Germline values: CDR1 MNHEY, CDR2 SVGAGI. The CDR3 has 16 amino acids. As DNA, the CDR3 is TGTGCCAGCAGTTACTCCGGCGGGGGGGCAGTTGAGACCCAGTACTTC. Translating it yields CASSYSGGGAVETQYF.

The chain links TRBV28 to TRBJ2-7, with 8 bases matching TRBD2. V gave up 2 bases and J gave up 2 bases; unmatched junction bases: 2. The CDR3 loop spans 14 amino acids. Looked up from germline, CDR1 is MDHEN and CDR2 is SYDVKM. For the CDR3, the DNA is TGTGCCAGCAGTTTAATCGGGAGGGCCTACGAGCAGTACTTC. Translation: CASSLIGRAYEQYF.

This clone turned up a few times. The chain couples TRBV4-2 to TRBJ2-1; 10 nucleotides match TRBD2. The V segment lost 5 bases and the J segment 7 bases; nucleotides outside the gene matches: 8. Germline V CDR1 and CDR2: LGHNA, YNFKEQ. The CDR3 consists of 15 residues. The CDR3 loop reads CASSVGSGRPNEQFF. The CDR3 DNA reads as TGTGCCAGCAGCGTCGGTAGCGGGAGGCCAAATGAGCAGTTCTTC.

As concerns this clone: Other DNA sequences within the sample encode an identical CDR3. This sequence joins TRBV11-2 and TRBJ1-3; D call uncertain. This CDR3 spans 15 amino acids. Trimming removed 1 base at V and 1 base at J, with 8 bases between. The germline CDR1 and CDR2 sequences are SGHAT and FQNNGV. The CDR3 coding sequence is TGTGCCAGCAGCTTAGCGGGTCTATCTGGAAACACCATATATTTT. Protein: CASSLAGLSGNTIYF.

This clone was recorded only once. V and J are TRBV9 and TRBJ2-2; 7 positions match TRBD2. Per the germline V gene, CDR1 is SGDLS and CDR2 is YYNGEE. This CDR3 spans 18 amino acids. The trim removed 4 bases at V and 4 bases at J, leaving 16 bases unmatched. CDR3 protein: CASSKLTGIAGGTGELFF. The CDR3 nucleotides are TGTGCCAGCAGCAAACTGACTGGGATAGCGGGCGGCACCGGGGAGCTGTTTTTT.

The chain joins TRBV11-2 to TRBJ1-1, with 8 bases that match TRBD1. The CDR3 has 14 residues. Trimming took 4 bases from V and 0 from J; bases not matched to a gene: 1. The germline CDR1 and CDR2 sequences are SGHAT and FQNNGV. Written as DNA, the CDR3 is TGTGCCAGCAGCTCGGACAGGGTGAACACTGAAGCTTTCTTT. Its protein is CASSSDRVNTEAFF.

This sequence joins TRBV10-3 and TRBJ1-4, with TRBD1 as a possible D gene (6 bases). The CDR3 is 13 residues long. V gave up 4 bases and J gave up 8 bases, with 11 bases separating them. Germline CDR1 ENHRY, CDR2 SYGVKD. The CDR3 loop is CAISGQDREKLFF. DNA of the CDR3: TGTGCCATCAGTGGTCAAGACAGGGAAAAACTGTTTTTT.